This TCR beta chain was profiled in a study of molecular identifiers for immune sequencing clone quantification. A word on this clonotype: Its antigen is currently unknown. This clone may be a read error of a much larger clone one base away.

General study points: Naive cells had under 1% of molecules in clones above 20 RNA copies, effectors over 98%.

In germline, CDR1 is MNHNY, CDR2 SVGAGI (reference sequence). The CDR3 runs 13 residues. Library preparation followed earlier protocols using designated TCR primers. One entry per CDR3 protein, called by TCRdb with MiXCR from the PCR reads. The table lists approximately 550,000 distinct CDR3 sequences, about 20% of them singletons. This chain uses TRBV6-6 with TRBJ2-7; D might be TRBD2 (6 bases). This TCR came from a human donor in good health. Some libraries in this study had Jurkat cell RNA spiked in. The source material was naive CD8+ T cells from blood, with Jurkat cell RNA spiked in. Subset: FACS-sorted CD8+CD4-CCR7+CD45RA+ naive T cells. CDR3 loop: CASSSFGGYEQHF. The CDR3 DNA reads TGTGCCAGCAGTTCCTTTGGGGGGTACGAGCAGCACTTC.